A single sample is the source of the 26 T cell receptor beta chains below, sequenced in a study of T cells after yellow fever vaccination. TCRdb re-called the 5' RACE reads with MiXCR, one entry per CDR3 protein. The data contain just under 600,000 distinct CDR3 sequences, roughly 14% of them singletons. The specimen comprised PBMCs, sampled on the day of the yellow fever booster vaccination. The receptors here all came from a man aged 25-40 years who received the YFV17D yellow fever vaccine.

This clonotype was counted between two and nine times. The J gene is TRBJ2-1, the V gene TRBV5-4; D is undetermined. Germline assignment: CDR1 SGHNT and CDR2 YYREEE (reference sequence). Between the trimmed V and J ends, which lost 3 bases and 6 bases, there was a span of 7 bases. CDR3 length: 12 amino acids. CDR3 sequence: CASSSEFNEQFF. For the CDR3, the DNA is TGTGCCAGCAGCTCCGAATTCAATGAGCAGTTCTTC.

This clonotype has a handful of counts. This chain uses TRBV4-3 with TRBJ2-7; D could derive from TRBD1 or TRBD2 (5 bases each). In germline, CDR1 is LGHNA, CDR2 YSLEER. CDR3 length: 16 residues. Trimming removed 4 bases at V and 3 bases at J, with 19 bases between. The CDR3 DNA reads as TGCGCCAGCAGCCGACAGATGGGAGCGCTGAGCTACGAGCAGTACTTC. This translates into CASSRQMGALSYEQYF.

The chain combines TRBV14 with TRBJ2-5, with 7 bases identical to TRBD2. The J segment lost 5 bases and the V segment lost 6 bases, leaving 6 bases of the junction unmatched. CDR3 length: 13 residues. Germline CDR1 is SGHDN and CDR2 is FVKESK. CDR3 residues: CASSPAGVETQYF. CDR3 coding DNA: TGTGCCAGCAGTCCTGCGGGAGTTGAGACCCAGTACTTC.

For the CDR3, the DNA is TGTGCCAGCGGGAATACCGGGACAGGGTCTGACGAGCAGTACTTC. This translates into CASGNTGTGSDEQYF. The V call is TRBV12-3 or TRBV12-4, the J call TRBJ2-7, with 9 bases matching TRBD1. Trimming removed 8 bases from V and 5 bases from J; junction bases left unmatched: 13. This CDR3 comprises 15 residues.

This chain joins TRBV24-1 and TRBJ2-5; weak D call: TRBD1 (7 bases). V was shortened by 3 bases and J by 5 bases, with 15 bases between the two germline ends. This CDR3 region has 15 residues. Germline lookup yields CDR1 KGHDR and CDR2 SFDVKD. CDR3 sequence reads: CATSDPTTGRETQYF. The CDR3 nucleotides read TGTGCCACCAGTGATCCGACGACAGGGAGGGAGACCCAGTACTTC.

V gene TRBV20-1 combines with J gene TRBJ2-3; D is ambiguous. This CDR3 has 13 residues. Germline CDR1 and CDR2: DFQATT and SNEGSKA (reference sequence). Trimming cost V 4 bases and J 1 base, with 9 bases left between them. Here the CDR3 reads CSAMLDGTDTQYF. CDR3 coding DNA: TGCAGTGCTATGCTCGACGGCACAGATACGCAGTATTTT.

In its sample, this clonotype was seen a few times. The chain has TRBV5-6 and TRBJ2-1; 12 positions match TRBD1. The trim removed 0 bases at V and 7 bases at J, leaving 5 bases unmatched. This CDR3 region has 16 residues. Germline V CDR1 and CDR2: SGHDT, YYEEEE. The CDR3 region has the DNA TGTGCCAGCAGCTTGGCCGGGACAGGGGGCAGGAATGAGCAGTTCTTC. It yields the protein CASSLAGTGGRNEQFF.

This clonotype has more than one count but fewer than ten. V is TRBV6-5 and J is TRBJ2-6; 9 nucleotides agree with TRBD1. Looked up from germline, CDR1 is MNHEY and CDR2 is SVGAGI. Unmatched junction bases numbered 6, after V lost 2 bases and J lost 4 bases. The CDR3 is made up of 17 amino acids. The CDR3 DNA is TGTGCCAGCAGTTACGGGGGGACAGGGCAGGGGGCCAACGTCCTGACTTTC. It yields the protein CASSYGGTGQGANVLTF.

This clonotype was seen only a few times. The V call is TRBV5-1, the J call TRBJ2-1; D call uncertain. This CDR3 has 15 residues. The germline gives CDR1 SGHRS, CDR2 YFSETQ. Deletions cut 2 bases from V and 3 bases from J, with 12 bases between. The CDR3 nucleotides are TGCGCCAGCAGCTTTGGCGTGTCCAACTACAATGAGCAGTTCTTC. This sequence encodes CASSFGVSNYNEQFF. The full variable domain, its missing parts supplied by reference TRBV5-1 and TRBJ2-1, is KAGVTQTPRYLIKTRGQQVTLSCSPISGHRSVSWYQQTPGQGLQFLFEYFSETQRNKGNFPGRFSGRQFSNSRSEMNVSTLELGDSALYLCASSFGVSNYNEQFFGPGTRLTVL.

This clonotype was counted a few times. The rearrangement uses TRBV14 and TRBJ1-1, with no clear D. The germline CDR1 and CDR2 sequences are SGHDN and FVKESK. Between the trimmed V and J ends, which lost 4 bases and 1 base, there was a span of 16 bases. This CDR3 has 16 amino acids. This CDR3 is CASSPLIGRGNTEAFF. The CDR3 region has the DNA TGTGCCAGCAGCCCGTTAATAGGTCGGGGGAACACTGAAGCTTTCTTT.

This clonotype came up a few times. The chain recombines TRBV4-3 with TRBJ2-1; D remains unclear. Trimming removed 7 bases at V and 7 bases at J, with 14 bases between. Germline V CDR1 and CDR2: LGHNA, YSLEER. The CDR3 is 13 residues long. CDR3: CASKGHKGNEQFF. The DNA for the CDR3 is TGCGCCAGCAAGGGCCATAAAGGGAATGAGCAGTTCTTC.

This clonotype has a handful of counts. The chain links TRBV20-1 to TRBJ2-1; a possible D gene is TRBD2 (6 bases). Germline V gives CDR1 DFQATT, CDR2 SNEGSKA (reference sequence). This CDR3 spans 16 amino acids. V was pared by 3 bases and J by 5 bases, with 20 bases between. The CDR3 DNA is TGCAGTGCTAGCTTACCCCGGGGGATGGGCCACAATGAGCAGTTCTTC. It yields the protein CSASLPRGMGHNEQFF.

This chain joins TRBV20-1 and TRBJ1-1; D is unclear. This CDR3 region has 13 residues. V was cut by 3 bases and J by 0 bases, with 8 bases left in between. Germline CDR1 reads DFQATT; CDR2 reads SNEGSKA (reference sequence). The CDR3 DNA reads as TGCAGTGCTAGTATAGCTCTGAACACTGAAGCTTTCTTT. Residues: CSASIALNTEAFF.

Turning to this clonotype: A read error may produce the germline difference seen at one junction end. J is TRBJ2-1 and V is TRBV20-1; TRBD2 aligns across 8 bases. Germline CDR1 reads DFQATT; CDR2 reads SNEGSKA (reference sequence). The CDR3 covers 13 residues. As DNA, the CDR3 is TGTTCTAGCGGGCATACTCCCTACAATGAGCAGTTCTTC. The encoded protein is CSSGHTPYNEQFF.

The chain employs TRBV11-2 and TRBJ2-1; TRBD2 matches 7 bases. Germline CDR1 SGHAT, CDR2 FQNNGV. Unmatched junction bases numbered 14, after V lost 5 bases and J lost 7 bases. This CDR3 is 16 amino acids long. This CDR3 is CASSPGLLVGGNEQFF. The CDR3 DNA follows: TGTGCCAGCAGCCCAGGACTCTTAGTGGGGGGGAATGAGCAGTTCTTC. The variable domain in full, completed from reference TRBV11-2 and TRBJ2-1, reads EAGVAQSPRYKIIEKRQSVAFWCNPISGHATLYWYQQILGQGPKLLIQFQNNGVVDDSQLPKDRFSAERLKGVDSTLKIQPAKLEDSAVYLCASSPGLLVGGNEQFFGPGTRLTVL.

This clonotype came up a few times. V is TRBV5-4 and J is TRBJ2-7, with a tentative D call TRBD1 (6 bases). The length of the CDR3 is 13 residues. Trimming removed 4 bases from V and 5 bases from J, with 13 bases in between. CDR1 is SGHNT, CDR2 YYREEE, per germline (reference sequence). In nucleotides, the CDR3 is TGTGCCAGCAGCCGCGGACAGAACGACGAGCAGTACTTC. It codes for CASSRGQNDEQYF.

The table lists this clonotype with many counts. V and J are TRBV5-1 and TRBJ2-1, with 8 bases lining up with TRBD1. The germline CDR1 and CDR2 sequences are SGHRS and YFSETQ. This CDR3 contains 15 residues. The V gene end was trimmed by 4 bases and the J gene end by 4 bases; junction bases not matched to a gene: 7. This CDR3 reads CASSKPGQVYNEQFF. CDR3 DNA sequence: TGCGCCAGCAGCAAACCGGGACAGGTATACAATGAGCAGTTCTTC.

This clonotype was found a few times. V is TRBV5-4 and J is TRBJ2-7; 11 nucleotides align to TRBD2. V trimming: 4 bases; J trimming: 6 bases; junction bases outside the gene matches: 9. There are 15 residues in the CDR3. From germline, CDR1 is SGHNT and CDR2 YYREEE (reference sequence). The CDR3 bases are TGTGCCAGCAGCCCATCGACTAGCGGGGTCGCCGAGCAGTACTTC. Translating it yields CASSPSTSGVAEQYF.

The table lists this clonotype with a few counts. The V gene is TRBV2, the J gene TRBJ2-2; D unresolved. The CDR3 is 15 residues long. Trimming pared 6 bases from V and 7 bases from J, leaving 18 bases between. Germline CDR1 reads SNHLY; CDR2 reads FYNNEI. CDR3 amino acids: CASSAWTAADGELFF. The CDR3 bases are TGTGCCAGCAGCGCCTGGACGGCGGCGGACGGGGAGCTGTTTTTT. Looking up the rest from reference TRBV2 and TRBJ2-2 gives the full variable domain: EPEVTQTPSHQVTQMGQEVILRCVPISNHLYFYWYRQILGQKVEFLVSFYNNEISEKSEIFDDQFSVERPDGSNFTLKIRSTKLEDSAMYFCASSAWTAADGELFFGEGSRLTVL.

This clonotype was seen at least ten times. J is TRBJ2-1 and V is TRBV20-1; D unresolved. CDR1 is DFQATT, CDR2 SNEGSKA, per germline (reference sequence). The CDR3 consists of 13 residues. CDR3 protein: CRAAASSYNEQFF. Written as DNA, the CDR3 is TGCAGGGCGGCGGCCAGCTCCTACAATGAGCAGTTCTTC.

The J gene is TRBJ1-2, the V gene TRBV20-1; D is unclear. This CDR3 has 13 amino acids. Germline V gene sequence: CDR1 DFQATT, CDR2 SNEGSKA (reference sequence). The V end was cut by 5 bases, the J end by 4 bases, with 14 bases between. In DNA form, the CDR3 reads TGCAGTGCTGACCCCCCCATCGGCTATGGCTACACCTTC. It specifies CSADPPIGYGYTF.

This clonotype has a handful of counts. The chain carries TRBV5-6 and TRBJ2-1; TRBD2 is a possible D gene (5 bases). The CDR3 runs 14 residues. Germline CDR1 reads SGHDT; CDR2 reads YYEEEE. Between the trimmed V and J ends, which lost 4 bases and 6 bases, there was a span of 14 bases. CDR3 sequence (DNA): TGTGCCAGCAGCAACCGAGCCGGAGGCAATGAGCAGTTCTTC. It codes for CASSNRAGGNEQFF.

This clonotype was seen a few times. The V gene is TRBV9, the J gene TRBJ2-1; TRBD2 agrees at 7 bases. The CDR3 has 15 amino acids. J gave up 5 bases and V 0 bases, and 5 bases lay outside the gene matches. Germline loops: CDR1 SGDLS, CDR2 YYNGEE. This chain's CDR3 is CASSVESGAHNEQFF. DNA of the CDR3: TGTGCCAGCAGCGTAGAGAGCGGGGCCCACAATGAGCAGTTCTTC.

This clonotype was recorded at least ten times. V and J are TRBV7-2 and TRBJ2-1; D is unclear. The CDR3 consists of 12 residues. With 5 bases removed from V and 5 bases from J, the gap between germline ends came to 7 bases. Germline CDR1 reads SGHTA; CDR2 reads FQGNSA. Here the CDR3 DNA reads TGTGCCAGCAGCCCCCCCAACAATGAGCAGTTCTTC. It is translated as CASSPPNNEQFF.

This clonotype was seen a handful of times. The gene calls are TRBV5-1 and TRBJ1-1; D is uncertain. Germline V lookup: CDR1 SGHRS, CDR2 YFSETQ. The CDR3 runs 14 residues. V was trimmed by 0 bases and J by 0 bases, leaving 6 bases between them. The CDR3 bases are TGCGCCAGCAGCTTGGATGGACTGAACACTGAAGCTTTCTTT. This encodes CASSLDGLNTEAFF.

The table lists this clonotype with a few counts. The rearrangement links TRBV5-6 to TRBJ1-5; possibly TRBD1 for D (6 bases). CDR3 length: 14 amino acids. Trimming removed 1 base at V and 6 bases at J, with 11 bases between. Germline V gives CDR1 SGHDT, CDR2 YYEEEE. This CDR3 reads CASSLLGASQPQHF. The DNA of the CDR3 is TGTGCCAGCAGCTTGTTGGGGGCTTCTCAGCCCCAGCATTTT.